This paragraph reports one TCR beta chain. Antigen specificity is unknown. These data originate in a study of early T cells in non-severe SARS-CoV-2 infection. Attachment of unique molecular identifiers to individual cDNA molecules was performed. TCRdb itself ran the 5' RACE reads through MiXCR, one entry per CDR3 protein. The data contain about 77,000 distinct CDR3 sequences, approximately 9.1% of them singletons. This CDR3 spans 14 amino acids. Trimming removed 4 bases from V and 1 base from J; junction bases left unmatched: 4. Germline V gene sequence: CDR1 SNHLY, CDR2 FYNNEI. Study-wide points: A preference for anti-spike CD8 responses marked VDJdb matching, which missed private and CD4 specificities.

The sample taken for sequencing was whole blood. The chain recombines TRBV2 with TRBJ2-7; 7 nucleotides line up with TRBD1. The sequence came from an adult who was a healthcare worker with PCR-confirmed SARS-CoV-2 infection or an uninfected control (not recorded which). The CDR3 DNA sequence: TGTGCCAGCAGTGGAGGGACAGATTCCTACGAGCAGTACTTC. Residues: CASSGGTDSYEQYF. The full variable domain, in which reference TRBV2 and TRBJ2-7 provide the parts outside the CDR3, is EPEVTQTPSHQVTQMGQEVILRCVPISNHLYFYWYRQILGQKVEFLVSFYNNEISEKSEIFDDQFSVERPDGSNFTLKIRSTKLEDSAMYFCASSGGTDSYEQYFGPGTRLTVT.